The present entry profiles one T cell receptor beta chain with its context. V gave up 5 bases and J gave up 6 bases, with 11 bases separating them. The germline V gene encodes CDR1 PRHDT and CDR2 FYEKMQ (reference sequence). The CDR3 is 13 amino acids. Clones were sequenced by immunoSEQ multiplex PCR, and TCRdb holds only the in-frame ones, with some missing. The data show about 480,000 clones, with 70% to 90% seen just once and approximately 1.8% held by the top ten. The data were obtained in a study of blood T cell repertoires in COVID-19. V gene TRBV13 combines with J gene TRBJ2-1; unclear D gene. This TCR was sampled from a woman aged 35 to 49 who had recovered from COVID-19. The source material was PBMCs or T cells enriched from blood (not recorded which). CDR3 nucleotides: TGTGCCAGCAGCCCCCGCAGTTTCAATGAGCAGTTCTTC. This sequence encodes CASSPRSFNEQFF.